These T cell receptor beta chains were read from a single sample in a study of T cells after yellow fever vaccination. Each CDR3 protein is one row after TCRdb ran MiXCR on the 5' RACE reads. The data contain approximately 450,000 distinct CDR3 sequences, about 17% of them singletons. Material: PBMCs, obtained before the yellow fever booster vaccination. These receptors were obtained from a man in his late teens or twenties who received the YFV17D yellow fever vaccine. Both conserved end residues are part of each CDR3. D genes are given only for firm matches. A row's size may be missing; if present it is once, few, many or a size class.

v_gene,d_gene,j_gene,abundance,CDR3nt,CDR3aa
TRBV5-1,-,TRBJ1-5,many,TGCGCCAGCAGCTTGGAGGCGACGGGACAGCCCCAGCATTTT,CASSLEATGQPQHF
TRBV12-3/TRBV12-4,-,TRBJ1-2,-,TGTGCCAGCAGTTCTGACGCGGGGGGCTACACCTTC,CASSSDAGGYTF
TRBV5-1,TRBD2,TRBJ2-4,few,TGCGCCAGCAGAGGACTAGCGAGCGGCATTCAGTACTTC,CASRGLASGIQYF
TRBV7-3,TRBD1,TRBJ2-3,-,TGTGCCAGCAGCTTCCTAGGGGGCCCGGGAGATACGCAGTATTTT,CASSFLGGPGDTQYF
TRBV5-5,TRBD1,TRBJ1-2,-,TGTGCCAGCAGTCAGGTCGGGACAGACCCCTATGGCTACACCTTC,CASSQVGTDPYGYTF
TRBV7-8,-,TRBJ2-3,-,TGTGCCAGCAGCTTATCCCTGACGGGGGACATTAGTAAGGATACGCAGTATTTT,CASSLSLTGDISKDTQYF
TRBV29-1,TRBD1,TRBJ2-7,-,TGCAGCGTTGCCCTCGGACAGGCACAGTACTTC,CSVALGQAQYF
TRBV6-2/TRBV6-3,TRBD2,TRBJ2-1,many,TGTGCCAAGACTAGCGGGGGTATCTCCTACAATGAGCAGTTCTTC,CAKTSGGISYNEQFF
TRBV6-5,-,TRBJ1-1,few,TGTGCCAGCAGTTACAACAGGGATTTAACTGAAGCTTTCTTT,CASSYNRDLTEAFF
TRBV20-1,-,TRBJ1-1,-,TGCATCATACCGCGTGGCACTGAAGCTTTCTTT,CIIPRGTEAFF
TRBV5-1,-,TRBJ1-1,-,TGCGCCAGCAGCACGATGAACACTGAAGCTTTCTTT,CASSTMNTEAFF
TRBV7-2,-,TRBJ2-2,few,TGTGCCAGCAGCTACGTTGCCCCTTGGGGCGGGGAGCTGTTTTTT,CASSYVAPWGGELFF
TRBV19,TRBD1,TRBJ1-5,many,TGTGCCAGTAGTCCTGACAGGGTCGACAATCAGCCCCAGCATTTT,CASSPDRVDNQPQHF
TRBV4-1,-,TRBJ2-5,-,TGCGCCAGCAGCCAAGTGTTGCCCCAAGAGACCCAGTACTTC,CASSQVLPQETQYF
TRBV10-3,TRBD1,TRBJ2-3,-,TGTGCCATCAGTGAGTTAGGGACAGGGCTAGATACGCAGTATTTT,CAISELGTGLDTQYF
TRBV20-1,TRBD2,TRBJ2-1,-,TGCAGTGCTAGCGGGGGGAGCTACAATGAGCAGTTCTTC,CSASGGSYNEQFF
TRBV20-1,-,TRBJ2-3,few,TGCAGTGCTAGAGATTTTCAGGGTAGACAGAAGGGGCAGTATTTT,CSARDFQGRQKGQYF
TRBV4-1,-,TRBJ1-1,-,TGCGCCAGCACCTTATCCGGGGGGAACACTGAAGCTTTCTTT,CASTLSGGNTEAFF
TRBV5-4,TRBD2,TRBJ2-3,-,TGTGCCAGCAGCTCTATACTAGCGGGGGGGAGAGATACGCAGTATTTT,CASSSILAGGRDTQYF
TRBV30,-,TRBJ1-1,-,TGTGCCTGGAGGGCGGGGGACACTGAAGCTTTCTTT,CAWRAGDTEAFF
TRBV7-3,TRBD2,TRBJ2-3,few,TGTGCCAGCATATTGCCCGGTGGACTAGACACAGATACGCAGTATTTT,CASILPGGLDTDTQYF
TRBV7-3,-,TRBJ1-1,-,TGTGCCAGCAGCTTAAGAGGGGGGAGACAGACTGAAGCTTTCTTT,CASSLRGGRQTEAFF
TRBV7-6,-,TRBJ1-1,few,TGTGCCAGCAGCAAATCCTCCGGGACGGAGAACACTGAAGCTTTCTTT,CASSKSSGTENTEAFF
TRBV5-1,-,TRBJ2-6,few,TGCGCCAGCAGCCCGACAGTTTCTGGGGCCAACGTCCTGACTTTC,CASSPTVSGANVLTF
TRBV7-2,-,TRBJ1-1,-,TGTGCCAGCATGGGGATGATCACTGAAGCTTTCTTT,CASMGMITEAFF
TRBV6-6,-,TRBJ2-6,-,TGTGCCAGCAGAAAGGACCCCTCTGGGGCCAACGTCCTGACTTTC,CASRKDPSGANVLTF
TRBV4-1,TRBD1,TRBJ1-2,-,TGCGCCAGCAGCCACCCCGGGACAGGAGACTATGGCTACACCTTC,CASSHPGTGDYGYTF
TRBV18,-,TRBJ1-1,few,TGTGCCAGCTCACCCCAATGGGGGGGGAGCACTGAAGCTTTCTTT,CASSPQWGGSTEAFF
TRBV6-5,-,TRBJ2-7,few,TGTGCCAGCAGTTACTGGCAGGGAACCTACGAGCAGTACTTC,CASSYWQGTYEQYF
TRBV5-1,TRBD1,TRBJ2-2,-,TGCGCCAGCAGCGAACTAGGACAGGGGTCCGGGGAGCTGTTTTTT,CASSELGQGSGELFF
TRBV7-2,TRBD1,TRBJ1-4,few,TGTGCCAGCAGACAGGGGGAAAAACTGTTTTTT,CASRQGEKLFF
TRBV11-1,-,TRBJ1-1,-,TGTGCCAGCAGCTTATGGGTCCTAGGTCTGGGAGCAGGGAACACTGAAGCTTTCTTT,CASSLWVLGLGAGNTEAFF
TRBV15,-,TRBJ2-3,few,TGTGCCACCAGCCCCGCCACAGATACGCAGTATTTT,CATSPATDTQYF
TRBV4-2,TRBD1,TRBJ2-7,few,TGTGCCAGCAGCCGGGGACAGGGAGTCAACGAGCAGTACTTC,CASSRGQGVNEQYF
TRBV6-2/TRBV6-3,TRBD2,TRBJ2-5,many,TGTGCCAGCAGGCCGCTAGCGGGGGGGGAGACCCAGTACTTC,CASRPLAGGETQYF
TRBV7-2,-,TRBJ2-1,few,TGTGCCAGCAGCTTAGTGGCGGGGCGGAACAATGAGCAGTTCTTC,CASSLVAGRNNEQFF
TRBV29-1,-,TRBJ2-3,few,TGCAGCGTTGTGGGGTATCAGAGGGCTAGCACAGATACGCAGTATTTT,CSVVGYQRASTDTQYF
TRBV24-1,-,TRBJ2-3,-,TGTGCCACCAGTGATGGCCTGGCAGGCACAGATACGCAGTATTTT,CATSDGLAGTDTQYF
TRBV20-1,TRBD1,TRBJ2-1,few,TGCAGTGCTCCCGGGACAGCATTCTCCTACAATGAGCAGTTCTTC,CSAPGTAFSYNEQFF
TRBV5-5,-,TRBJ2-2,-,TGTGCCAGCAGCGCAGGCGACGGAACCGGGGAGCTGTTTTTT,CASSAGDGTGELFF
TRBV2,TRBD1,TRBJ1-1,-,TGTGCCAGCGATAACAGGGGGCGCCGGGACACTGAAGCTTTCTTT,CASDNRGRRDTEAFF
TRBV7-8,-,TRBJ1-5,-,TGTGCCAGCAGTTGGAGTGGAGGGCTGAGCAATCAGCCCCAGCATTTT,CASSWSGGLSNQPQHF
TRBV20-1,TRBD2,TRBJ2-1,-,TGCAGTGCTAGAGACGCGGGGGGGCCTTGGGAGAATGAGCAGTTCTTC,CSARDAGGPWENEQFF
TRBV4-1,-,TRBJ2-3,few,TGCGCCAGCAGCCTCAAGGGGAGCACAGATACGCAGTATTTT,CASSLKGSTDTQYF